This T cell receptor (beta chain) was recovered during a study of cytomegalovirus exposure and HLA in healthy donors. V shed 4 bases and J shed 4 bases, with 14 bases lying between them. The CDR3 is 14 amino acids. The germline V gene has CDR1 MNHNS and CDR2 SASEGT. This clone appeared a few times. Its specificity is unknown. PCR amplification relied on 60 Vbeta primers (plus 13 Jbeta primers). Sequenced by immunoSEQ multiplex PCR; TCRdb stores in-frame clones only, minus some. The table shows around 140,000 clones, with approximately 9% occurring only once. General observations from the study: In a later analysis, several top co-occurrence clusters appeared linked to parvovirus B19, influenza, CMV and Epstein-Barr virus. What TCR beta sequences reportedly achieved was accurate prediction of HLA-A and HLA-B alleles in most subjects.

Material for sequencing was PBMCs. The clonotype originates from a woman in her thirties or forties in good health and CMV-seropositive. The chain has TRBV6-1 and TRBJ2-7; weak D call: TRBD2 (7 bases). CDR3 sequence reads: CASSAGGPGYEQYF. CDR3 nucleotides: TGTGCCAGCAGTGCGGGGGGCCCGGGTTACGAGCAGTACTTC.